What follows are 19 T cell receptor beta chains derived from one specimen sequenced in a study of blood T cell repertoires in COVID-19. Using immunoSEQ multiplex PCR, the repertoire was profiled, and TCRdb retains in-frame clones only, with some absent. Of 300,000 to 350,000 clones in the sample, about 86% are singletons; the top ten hold 2.5% to 3.5%. The sample taken for sequencing was peripheral blood. These TCRs come from a man younger than 40 with active or convalescent COVID-19.

The genes are TRBV18 and TRBJ1-1; D gene uncertain. Trimming stripped 6 bases from V and 4 bases from J, with 12 bases between. The length of the CDR3 is 13 residues. The germline gives CDR1 KGHSH, CDR2 LQKENI. The CDR3 DNA is TGTGCCAGCTCCCTAGGGCGGGCCACTGAAGCTTTCTTT. This gives the protein CASSLGRATEAFF. Combining the CDR3 with reference TRBV18 and TRBJ1-1 gives the whole variable domain NAGVMQNPRHLVRRRGQEARLRCSPMKGHSHVYWYRQLPEEGLKFMVYLQKENIIDESGMPKERFSAEFPKEGPSILRIQQVVRGDSAAYFCASSLGRATEAFFGQGTRLTVV.

This clone was seen more than once but under ten times. The chain links TRBV7-2 to TRBJ2-5; D remains unclear. The germline CDR1 and CDR2 sequences are SGHTA and FQGNSA. V shed 3 bases and J shed 0 bases, with 5 bases lying between them. The CDR3 sequence is 13 residues long. The CDR3 DNA reads TGTGCCAGCAGCTTGGGCAACCAAGAGACCCAGTACTTC. Its protein product is CASSLGNQETQYF.

V gene TRBV5-1 combines with J gene TRBJ1-1; D may be TRBD1 (6 bases). Between the trimmed V and J ends, which lost 4 bases and 5 bases, there was a span of 15 bases. The CDR3 consists of 14 residues. Germline V gives CDR1 SGHRS, CDR2 YFSETQ. The CDR3, as DNA: TGCGCCAGCAGCCGGATACAGGGTTCGACTGAAGCTTTCTTT. Its translation is CASSRIQGSTEAFF. The full variable domain, its missing parts supplied by reference TRBV5-1 and TRBJ1-1, is KAGVTQTPRYLIKTRGQQVTLSCSPISGHRSVSWYQQTPGQGLQFLFEYFSETQRNKGNFPGRFSGRQFSNSRSEMNVSTLELGDSALYLCASSRIQGSTEAFFGQGTRLTVV.

The chain links TRBV19 to TRBJ2-7, with 9 positions matching TRBD1. This CDR3 comprises 14 residues. J gave up 3 bases and V 6 bases, and 6 bases lay outside the gene matches. CDR1 is LNHDA, CDR2 SQIVND, per germline (reference sequence). CDR3 residues: CASSLQGQGYEQYF. CDR3 in DNA: TGTGCCAGTAGCCTGCAGGGACAGGGCTACGAGCAGTACTTC.

This chain links TRBV7-7 with TRBJ2-1, with 8 bases matching TRBD2. There are 17 residues in the CDR3. V lost 1 base to trimming and J lost 4 bases; unmatched junction nucleotides: 9. From germline, CDR1 is SSHAT and CDR2 FNYEAQ (reference sequence). The CDR3 sequence is CASSLGGGGGPYNEQFF. CDR3 nucleotides: TGTGCCAGCAGCTTAGGTGGTGGCGGGGGGCCTTACAATGAGCAGTTCTTC.

This clone was counted once. This chain connects TRBV14 to TRBJ1-3; 7 bases fit TRBD1. This CDR3 spans 17 amino acids. Per germline, CDR1 SGHDN and CDR2 FVKESK. The ends lost 3 bases at V and 4 bases at J; junction bases unmatched: 12. This CDR3 is CASSQDRTHLAGNTIYF. CDR3 bases: TGTGCCAGCAGCCAGGACAGGACCCACCTCGCCGGAAACACCATATATTTT.

The V gene is TRBV6-5, the J gene TRBJ1-5; D perhaps matches TRBD1 (6 bases). The V end lost 2 bases, the J end lost 4 bases, and 6 bases lay between the germline ends. The germline CDR1 and CDR2 sequences are MNHEY and SVGAGI. The CDR3 spans 13 residues. CDR3 amino acids: CASSYDRNQPQHF. The CDR3 coding sequence is TGTGCCAGCAGTTACGACAGGAATCAGCCCCAGCATTTT.

The V gene is TRBV7-2, the J gene TRBJ2-2, with TRBD2 identical over 7 bases. This CDR3 has 16 amino acids. Germline CDR1 reads SGHTA; CDR2 reads FQGNSA. J was trimmed by 4 bases and V by 1 base; bases with no gene match: 6. The CDR3 loop reads CASSLGGSGGTGELFF. The CDR3 bases are TGTGCCAGCAGCTTAGGGGGCTCGGGGGGCACCGGGGAGCTGTTTTTT.

The chain couples TRBV7-9 to TRBJ2-7, with 8 nucleotides matching TRBD2. The CDR3 has 17 residues. V lost 1 base and J lost 3; bases outside the gene matches: 11. Germline loops: CDR1 SEHNR, CDR2 FQNEAQ (reference sequence). The CDR3 reads CASSLGRAGGRVYEQYF. CDR3 sequence (DNA): TGTGCCAGCAGCTTAGGGAGGGCGGGAGGACGAGTCTACGAGCAGTACTTC.

The chain has TRBV5-6 and TRBJ1-3, with a tentative D call TRBD1 (6 bases). Germline V CDR1 and CDR2: SGHDT, YYEEEE. The CDR3 is 13 residues long. V was pared by 0 bases and J by 8 bases, with 9 bases between. CDR3 coding DNA: TGTGCCAGCAGCTTGGCCAACAGGGACACCATATATTTT. Its protein product is CASSLANRDTIYF.

The V and J genes are TRBV6-1 and TRBJ2-7; 7 bases are shared with TRBD2. Germline loops: CDR1 MNHNS, CDR2 SASEGT. The CDR3 contains 16 residues. V gave up 0 bases and J gave up 1 base; unmatched junction bases: 6. DNA of the CDR3: TGTGCCAGCAGTGAAGCGCTTCGGCGGGGGTCCTACGAGCAGTACTTC. It translates to CASSEALRRGSYEQYF.

The rearrangement links TRBV27 to TRBJ1-1; D is perhaps TRBD1 (6 bases). CDR1 and CDR2 from the germline V gene are MNHEY and SMNVEV (reference sequence). V lost 5 bases and J 0 bases, leaving 10 bases between the germline ends. The CDR3 length is 14 residues. This chain's CDR3 is CASSPGQLNTEAFF. Here the CDR3 DNA reads TGTGCCAGCAGTCCGGGACAACTGAACACTGAAGCTTTCTTT.

A single count supports this clone. The rearrangement uses TRBV5-1 and TRBJ1-6; D remains unclear. V was trimmed by 0 bases and J by 7 bases, leaving 8 bases between them. The CDR3 loop spans 14 amino acids. Germline CDR1 is SGHRS and CDR2 is YFSETQ. In nucleotides, the CDR3 is TGCGCCAGCAGCTTGGTTGCAGAAAATTCACCCCTCCACTTT. It codes for CASSLVAENSPLHF.

The sample holds many counts of this clone. The chain carries TRBV21-1 and TRBJ2-7; the table's D gene call, TRBD1, was not cross checked with the DNA. TRBV21-1 is flagged as a pseudogene. There are 12 residues in the CDR3. This CDR3 reads CASSPFSAGQYF. The CDR3 nucleotides are TGTGCCAGCAGCCCATTTTCTGCAGGGCAGTACTTC.

The rearrangement links TRBV3-1 (or the pseudogene TRBV3-2) to TRBJ1-5; D perhaps matches TRBD1 (5 bases). The CDR3 spans 20 residues. Germline loops: CDR1 LGHDT, CDR2 YNNKEL (reference sequence). CDR3 region: CARRGRLPMSRLYSNQPQHF. The CDR3 nucleotides are TGTGCTCGGAGGGGCAGGCTGCCCATGTCGCGCCTTTATAGCAATCAGCCCCAGCATTTT.

CDR3: CASSQGSGNTIYF. The CDR3, as DNA: TGCGCCAGCAGCCAAGGTTCAGGAAACACCATATATTTT. This rearrangement joins TRBV4-3 to TRBJ1-3; D gene uncertain. The CDR3 extends over 13 amino acids. V was trimmed by 1 base and J by 4 bases, leaving 5 bases between them. Germline V lookup: CDR1 LGHNA, CDR2 YSLEER.

CDR3 sequence (DNA): TGTGCCAGCAGCTTACAATTTGGACAGGGCGTAATCTCCTACGAGCAGTACTTC. Its protein product is CASSLQFGQGVISYEQYF. The V gene is TRBV11-3, the J gene TRBJ2-7; the match to TRBD1 covers 8 bases. CDR1 is SGHNT, CDR2 YENEEA, per germline. With V trimmed by 2 bases and J by 0 bases, 12 bases remained unmatched. This CDR3 is built from 18 residues.

The chain employs TRBV4-1 and TRBJ2-1; tentatively, D is TRBD1 (6 bases). The germline gives CDR1 MGHRA, CDR2 YSYEKL. The CDR3 is 15 residues long. The V end lost 3 bases, the J end lost 3 bases, and 12 bases lay between the germline ends. The chain's CDR3 is CASSQNWDNYNEQFF. The CDR3 region has the DNA TGCGCCAGCAGCCAGAACTGGGACAACTACAATGAGCAGTTCTTC.

V gene TRBV6-4 combines with J gene TRBJ2-3; 7 positions match TRBD2. CDR1 MRHNA and CDR2 SNTAGT come from the germline V gene. This CDR3 spans 16 amino acids. Unmatched junction bases numbered 3, after V lost 0 bases and J lost 0 bases. This CDR3 is CASSDSSGASTDTQYF. CDR3 sequence (DNA): TGTGCCAGCAGTGACTCGAGCGGGGCTAGCACAGATACGCAGTATTTT.